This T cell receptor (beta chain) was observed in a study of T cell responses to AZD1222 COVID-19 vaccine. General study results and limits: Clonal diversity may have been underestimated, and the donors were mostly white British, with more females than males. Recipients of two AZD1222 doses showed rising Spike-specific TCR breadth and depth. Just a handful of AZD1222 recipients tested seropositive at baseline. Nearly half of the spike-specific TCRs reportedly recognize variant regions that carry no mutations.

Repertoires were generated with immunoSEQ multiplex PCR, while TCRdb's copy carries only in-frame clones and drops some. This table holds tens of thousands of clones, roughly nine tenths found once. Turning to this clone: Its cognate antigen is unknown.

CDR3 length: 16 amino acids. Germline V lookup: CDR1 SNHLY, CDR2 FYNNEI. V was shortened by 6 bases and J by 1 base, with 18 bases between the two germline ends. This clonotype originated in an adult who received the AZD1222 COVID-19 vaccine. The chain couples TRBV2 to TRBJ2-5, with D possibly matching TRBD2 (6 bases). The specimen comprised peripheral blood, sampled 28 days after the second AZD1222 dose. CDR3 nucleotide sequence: TGTGCCAGCAGGATCGGGGGATCAGGGATCCAAGAGACCCAGTACTTC. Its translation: CASRIGGSGIQETQYF.